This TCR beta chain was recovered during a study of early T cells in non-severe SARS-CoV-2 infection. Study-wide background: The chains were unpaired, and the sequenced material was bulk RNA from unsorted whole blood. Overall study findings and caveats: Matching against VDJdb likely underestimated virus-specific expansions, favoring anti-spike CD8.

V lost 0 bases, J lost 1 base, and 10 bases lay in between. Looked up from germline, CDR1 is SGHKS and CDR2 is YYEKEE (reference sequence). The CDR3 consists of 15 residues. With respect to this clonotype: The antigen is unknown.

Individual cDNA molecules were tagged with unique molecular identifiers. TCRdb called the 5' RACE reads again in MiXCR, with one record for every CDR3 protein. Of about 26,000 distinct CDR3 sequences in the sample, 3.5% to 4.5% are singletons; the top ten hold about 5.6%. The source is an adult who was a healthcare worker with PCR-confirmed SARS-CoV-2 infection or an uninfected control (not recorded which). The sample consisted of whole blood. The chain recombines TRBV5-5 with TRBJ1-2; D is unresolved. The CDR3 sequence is CASSLGVRLNYGYTF. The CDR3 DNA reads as TGTGCCAGCAGCTTGGGGGTCAGACTTAACTATGGCTACACCTTC.